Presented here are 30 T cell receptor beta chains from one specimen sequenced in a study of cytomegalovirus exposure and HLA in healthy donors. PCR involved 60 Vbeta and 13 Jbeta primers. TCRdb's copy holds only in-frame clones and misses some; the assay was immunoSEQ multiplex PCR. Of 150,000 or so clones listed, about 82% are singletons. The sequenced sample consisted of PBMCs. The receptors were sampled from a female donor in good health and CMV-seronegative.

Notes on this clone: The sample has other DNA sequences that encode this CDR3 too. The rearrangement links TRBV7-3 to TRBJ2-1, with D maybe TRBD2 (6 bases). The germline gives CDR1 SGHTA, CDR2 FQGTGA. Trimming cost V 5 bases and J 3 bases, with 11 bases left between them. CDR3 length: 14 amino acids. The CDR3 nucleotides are TGTGCCAGCAGCCAGGGAGGAGGCTACAATGAGCAGTTCTTC. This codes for CASSQGGGYNEQFF.

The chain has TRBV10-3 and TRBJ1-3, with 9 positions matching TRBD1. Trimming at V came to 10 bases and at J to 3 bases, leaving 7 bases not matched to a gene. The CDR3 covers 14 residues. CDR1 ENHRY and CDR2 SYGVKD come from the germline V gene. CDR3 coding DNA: TGTGCCACCCTACAGGGGGCAAATGGAAACACCATATATTTT. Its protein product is CATLQGANGNTIYF.

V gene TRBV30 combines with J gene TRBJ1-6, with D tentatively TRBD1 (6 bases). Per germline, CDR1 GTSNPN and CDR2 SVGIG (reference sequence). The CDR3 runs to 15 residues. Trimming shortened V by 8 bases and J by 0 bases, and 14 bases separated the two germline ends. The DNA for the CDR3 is TGTGCCAGCCGCACAGGGAGCTCCTATAATTCACCCCTCCACTTT. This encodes CASRTGSSYNSPLHF.

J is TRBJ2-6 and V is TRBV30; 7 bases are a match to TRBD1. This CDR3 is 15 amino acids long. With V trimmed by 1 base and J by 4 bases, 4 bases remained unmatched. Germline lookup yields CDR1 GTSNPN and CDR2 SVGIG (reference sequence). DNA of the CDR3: TGTGCCTGGAGTGATGGACAGGCCGGGGCCAACGTCCTGACTTTC. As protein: CAWSDGQAGANVLTF. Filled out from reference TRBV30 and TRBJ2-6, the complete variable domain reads SQTIHQWPATLVQPVGSPLSLECTVEGTSNPNLYWYRQAAGRGLQLLFYSVGIGQISSEVPQNLSASRPQDRQFILSSKKLLLSDSGFYLCAWSDGQAGANVLTFGAGSRLTVL.

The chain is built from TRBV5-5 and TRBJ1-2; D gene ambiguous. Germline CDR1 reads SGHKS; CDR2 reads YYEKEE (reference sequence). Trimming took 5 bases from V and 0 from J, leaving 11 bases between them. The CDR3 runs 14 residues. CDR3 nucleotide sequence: TGTGCCAGCAGTTCCACAGCCGCTAACTATGGCTACACCTTC. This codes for CASSSTAANYGYTF.

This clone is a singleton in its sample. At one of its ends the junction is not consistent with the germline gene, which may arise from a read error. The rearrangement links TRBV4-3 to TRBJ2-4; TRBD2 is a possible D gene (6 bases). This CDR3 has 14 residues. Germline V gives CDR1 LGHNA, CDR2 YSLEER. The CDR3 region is CASSQEGGKNSQYF. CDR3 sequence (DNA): TGCGCCAGCAGCCAAGAGGGCGGGAAAAACAGTCAGTACTTC.

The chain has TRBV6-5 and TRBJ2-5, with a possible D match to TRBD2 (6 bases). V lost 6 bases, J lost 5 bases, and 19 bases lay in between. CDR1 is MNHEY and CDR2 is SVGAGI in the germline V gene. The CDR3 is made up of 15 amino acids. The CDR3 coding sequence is TGTGCCAGCAGGAATACGGGACTTGGGTGGGAGACCCAGTACTTC. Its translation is CASRNTGLGWETQYF.

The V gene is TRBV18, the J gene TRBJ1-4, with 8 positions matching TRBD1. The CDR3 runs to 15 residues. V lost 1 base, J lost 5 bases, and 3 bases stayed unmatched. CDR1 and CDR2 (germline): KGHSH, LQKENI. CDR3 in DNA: TGTGCCAGCTCACCACAGAACAGGGGGAATGAAAAACTGTTTTTT. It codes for CASSPQNRGNEKLFF.

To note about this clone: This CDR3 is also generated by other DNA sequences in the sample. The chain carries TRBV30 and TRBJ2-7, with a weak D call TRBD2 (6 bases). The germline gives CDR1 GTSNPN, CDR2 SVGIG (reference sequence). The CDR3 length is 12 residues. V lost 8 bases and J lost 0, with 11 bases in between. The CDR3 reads CAGGGSSYEQYF. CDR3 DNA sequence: TGTGCCGGGGGAGGCAGCTCCTACGAGCAGTACTTC.

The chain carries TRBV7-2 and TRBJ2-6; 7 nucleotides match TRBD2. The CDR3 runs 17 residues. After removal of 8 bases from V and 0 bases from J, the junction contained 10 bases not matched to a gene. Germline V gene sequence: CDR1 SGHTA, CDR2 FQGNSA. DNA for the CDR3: TGTGCCAGCCACCGGGAGGCGGTGAGCTCTGGGGCCAACGTCCTGACTTTC. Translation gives CASHREAVSSGANVLTF. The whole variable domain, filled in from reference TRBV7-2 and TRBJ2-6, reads GAGVSQSPSNKVTEKGKDVELRCDPISGHTALYWYRQSLGQGLEFLIYFQGNSAPDKSGLPSDRFSAERTGGSVSTLTIQRTQQEDSAVYLCASHREAVSSGANVLTFGAGSRLTVL.

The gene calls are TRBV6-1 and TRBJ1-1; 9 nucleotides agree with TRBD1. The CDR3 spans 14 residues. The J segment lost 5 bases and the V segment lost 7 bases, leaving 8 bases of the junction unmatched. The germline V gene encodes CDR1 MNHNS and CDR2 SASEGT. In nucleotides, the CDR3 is TGTGCCAGCATCCTCGACAGGGGGACAACTGAAGCTTTCTTT. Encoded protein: CASILDRGTTEAFF.

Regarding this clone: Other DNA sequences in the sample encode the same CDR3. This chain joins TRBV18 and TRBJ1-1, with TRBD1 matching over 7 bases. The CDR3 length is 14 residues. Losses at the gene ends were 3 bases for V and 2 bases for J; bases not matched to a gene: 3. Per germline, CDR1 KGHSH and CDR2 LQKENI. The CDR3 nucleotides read TGTGCCAGCTCACCCCAGGGGGGAAACACTGAAGCTTTCTTT. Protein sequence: CASSPQGGNTEAFF.

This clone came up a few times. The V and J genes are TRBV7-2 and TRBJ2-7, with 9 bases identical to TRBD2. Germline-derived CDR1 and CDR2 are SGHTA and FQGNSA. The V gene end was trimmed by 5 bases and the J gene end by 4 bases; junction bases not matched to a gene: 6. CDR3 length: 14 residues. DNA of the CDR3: TGTGCCAGCAGCCTTAGCGGGAGTGGATACGAGCAGTACTTC. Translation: CASSLSGSGYEQYF.

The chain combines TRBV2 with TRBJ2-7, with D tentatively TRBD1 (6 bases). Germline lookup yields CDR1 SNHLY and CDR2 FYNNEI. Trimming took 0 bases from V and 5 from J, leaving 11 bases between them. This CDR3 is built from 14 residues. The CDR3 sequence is CASSEANTGNEQYF. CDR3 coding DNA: TGTGCCAGCAGTGAAGCCAACACAGGGAACGAGCAGTACTTC.

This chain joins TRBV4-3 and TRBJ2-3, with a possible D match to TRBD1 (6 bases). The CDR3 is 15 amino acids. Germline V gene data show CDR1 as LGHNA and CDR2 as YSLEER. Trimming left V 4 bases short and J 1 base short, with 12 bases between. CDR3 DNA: TGCGCCAGCAGCCCCGACAGGATTCGCACAGATACGCAGTATTTT. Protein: CASSPDRIRTDTQYF.

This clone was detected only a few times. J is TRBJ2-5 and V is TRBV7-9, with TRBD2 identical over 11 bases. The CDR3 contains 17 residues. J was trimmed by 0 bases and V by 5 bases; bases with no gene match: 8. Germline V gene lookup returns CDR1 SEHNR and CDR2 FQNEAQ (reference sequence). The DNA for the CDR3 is TGTGCCAGCAGCCCTGGCTCTAGCGGGGGGTACCAAGAGACCCAGTACTTC. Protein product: CASSPGSSGGYQETQYF.

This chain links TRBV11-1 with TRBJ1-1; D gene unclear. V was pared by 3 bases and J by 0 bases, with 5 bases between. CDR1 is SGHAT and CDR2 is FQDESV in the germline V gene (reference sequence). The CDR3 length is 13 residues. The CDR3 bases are TGTGCCAGCAGCTTGTCCATGAACACTGAAGCTTTCTTT. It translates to CASSLSMNTEAFF.

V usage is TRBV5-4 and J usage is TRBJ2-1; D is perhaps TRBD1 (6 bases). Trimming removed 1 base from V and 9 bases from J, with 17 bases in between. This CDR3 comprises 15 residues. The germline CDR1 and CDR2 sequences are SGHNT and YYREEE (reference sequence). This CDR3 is CASSLRLRGSGEQFF. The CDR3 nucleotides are TGTGCCAGCAGCTTGAGGTTGAGGGGGAGTGGTGAGCAGTTCTTC.

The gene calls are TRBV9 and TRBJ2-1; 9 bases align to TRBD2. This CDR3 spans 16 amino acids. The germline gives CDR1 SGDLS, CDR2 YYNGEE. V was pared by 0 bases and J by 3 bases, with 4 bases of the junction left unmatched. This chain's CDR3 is CASSVGSSGSYNEQFF. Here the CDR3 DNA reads TGTGCCAGCAGCGTAGGAAGTAGCGGGAGCTACAATGAGCAGTTCTTC.

CDR3 residues: CASGLGAQYF. The CDR3 nucleotides are TGTGCCAGCGGCCTCGGGGCCCAGTACTTC. The chain employs TRBV6-6 and TRBJ2-5, with a weak D call TRBD2 (5 bases). CDR1 is MNHNY, CDR2 SVGAGI, per germline (reference sequence). The CDR3 sequence is 10 residues long. The V and J ends lost 8 bases and 9 bases respectively, with 10 bases between them.

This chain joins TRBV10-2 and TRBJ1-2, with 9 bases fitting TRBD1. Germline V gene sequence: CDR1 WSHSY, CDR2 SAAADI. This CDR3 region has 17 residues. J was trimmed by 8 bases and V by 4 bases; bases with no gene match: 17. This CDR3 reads CASSVGADGTGISGYTF. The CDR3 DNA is TGCGCCAGCAGTGTGGGCGCCGACGGGACAGGGATAAGCGGCTACACCTTC.

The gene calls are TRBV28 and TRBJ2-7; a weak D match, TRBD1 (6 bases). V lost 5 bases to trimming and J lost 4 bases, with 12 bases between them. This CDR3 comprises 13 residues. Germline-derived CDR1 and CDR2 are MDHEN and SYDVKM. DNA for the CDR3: TGTGCCAGCAGTCTCACCCAGGGGTACGAGCAGTACTTC. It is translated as CASSLTQGYEQYF. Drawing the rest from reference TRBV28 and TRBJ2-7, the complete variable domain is DVKVTQSSRYLVKRTGEKVFLECVQDMDHENMFWYRQDPGLGLRLIYFSYDVKMKEKGDIPEGYSVSREKKERFSLILESASTNQTSMYLCASSLTQGYEQYFGPGTRLTVT.

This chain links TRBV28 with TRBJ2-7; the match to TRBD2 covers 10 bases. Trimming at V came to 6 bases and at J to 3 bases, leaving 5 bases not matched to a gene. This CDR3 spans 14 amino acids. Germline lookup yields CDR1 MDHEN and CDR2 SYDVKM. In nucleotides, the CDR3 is TGTGCCAGCAGGTACGGGACTAGCGTCTACGAGCAGTACTTC. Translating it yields CASRYGTSVYEQYF.

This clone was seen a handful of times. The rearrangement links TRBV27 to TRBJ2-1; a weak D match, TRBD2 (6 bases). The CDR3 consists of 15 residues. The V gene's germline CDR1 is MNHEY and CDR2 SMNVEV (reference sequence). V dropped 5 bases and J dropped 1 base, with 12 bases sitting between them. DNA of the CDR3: TGTGCCAGCAGTCAAGCGGGTAGTTCCTACAATGAGCAGTTCTTC. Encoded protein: CASSQAGSSYNEQFF.

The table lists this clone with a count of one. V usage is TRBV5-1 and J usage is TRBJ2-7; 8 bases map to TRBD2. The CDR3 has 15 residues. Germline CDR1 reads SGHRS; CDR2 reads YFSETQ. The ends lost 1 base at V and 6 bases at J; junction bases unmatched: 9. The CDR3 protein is CASSLLAGLESEQYF. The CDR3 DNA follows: TGCGCCAGCAGCTTGCTGGCGGGACTAGAATCCGAGCAGTACTTC. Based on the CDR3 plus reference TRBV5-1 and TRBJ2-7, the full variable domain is KAGVTQTPRYLIKTRGQQVTLSCSPISGHRSVSWYQQTPGQGLQFLFEYFSETQRNKGNFPGRFSGRQFSNSRSEMNVSTLELGDSALYLCASSLLAGLESEQYFGPGTRLTVT.

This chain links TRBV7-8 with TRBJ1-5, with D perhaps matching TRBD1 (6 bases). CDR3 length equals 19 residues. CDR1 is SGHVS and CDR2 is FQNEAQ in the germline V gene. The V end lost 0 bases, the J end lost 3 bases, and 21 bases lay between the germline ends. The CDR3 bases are TGTGCCAGCAGCTTAGCCGTACCCGGACAGTCCCGAACCAATCAGCCCCAGCATTTT. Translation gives CASSLAVPGQSRTNQPQHF.

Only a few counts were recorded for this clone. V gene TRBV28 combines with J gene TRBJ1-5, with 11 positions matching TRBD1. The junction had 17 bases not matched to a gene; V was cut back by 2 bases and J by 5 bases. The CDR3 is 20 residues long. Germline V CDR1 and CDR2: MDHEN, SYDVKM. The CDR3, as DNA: TGTGCCAGCAGTTTACGGGGGAGGGACAGGGGGTTCCGCAGGGATCAGCCCCAGCATTTT. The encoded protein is CASSLRGRDRGFRRDQPQHF.

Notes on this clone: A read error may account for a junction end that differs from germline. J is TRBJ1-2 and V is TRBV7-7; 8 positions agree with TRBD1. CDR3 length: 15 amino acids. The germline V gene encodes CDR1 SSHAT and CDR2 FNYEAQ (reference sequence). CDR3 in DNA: TGTGCTAGCAGCTCCGTCGCACAGGGGGAGTATGGCTACACCTTC. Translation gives CASSSVAQGEYGYTF.

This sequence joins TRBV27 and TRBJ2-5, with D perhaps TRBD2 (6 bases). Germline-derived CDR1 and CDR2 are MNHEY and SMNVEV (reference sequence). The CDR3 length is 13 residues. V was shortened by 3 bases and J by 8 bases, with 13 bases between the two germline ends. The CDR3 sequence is CASSFSGVDTQYF. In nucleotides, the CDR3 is TGTGCCAGCAGTTTTAGCGGCGTCGATACCCAGTACTTC.

CDR3 protein: CASSLIFAPGTGEGRANYGYTF. The CDR3 DNA is TGTGCCAGCTCTCTAATCTTCGCCCCCGGGACAGGGGAGGGCAGAGCTAACTATGGCTACACCTTC. The chain has TRBV18 and TRBJ1-2; the match to TRBD1 covers 10 bases. The CDR3 covers 22 residues. V was pared by 6 bases and J by 0 bases, with 25 bases of the junction left unmatched. CDR1 is KGHSH, CDR2 LQKENI, per germline.